This entry lists 30 T cell receptor beta chains sequenced from one sample in a study of T-cell reconstitution after alpha-beta-depleted transplantation in children. Construction of the TCRbeta library involved unique molecular identifiers. TCRdb redid the calling of the PCR reads with MiXCR, one entry per CDR3 protein. The sample yields 190,000 or so distinct CDR3 sequences, 6% to 7% seen once. The input for sequencing was PBMCs from the stem cell graft donor, taken from the stem cell graft. The receptors derive from a human donor who donated a stem cell graft to a child with Wiskott-Aldrich syndrome.

This clonotype was observed a few times. This rearrangement joins TRBV7-9 to TRBJ2-1, with 9 bases fitting TRBD2. Trimming at V came to 2 bases and at J to 6 bases, leaving 8 bases not matched to a gene. The CDR3 is made up of 16 amino acids. Germline V gives CDR1 SEHNR, CDR2 FQNEAQ (reference sequence). CDR3 DNA sequence: TGTGCCAGCAGCTTAATGCAACTAGCGGGCCCCAATGAGCAGTTCTTC. Amino acid sequence: CASSLMQLAGPNEQFF. Full variable domain (rest looked up from reference TRBV7-9 and TRBJ2-1): DTGVSQNPRHKITKRGQNVTFRCDPISEHNRLYWYRQTLGQGPEFLTYFQNEAQLEKSRLLSDRFSAERPKGSFSTLEIQRTEQGDSAMYLCASSLMQLAGPNEQFFGPGTRLTVL.

This clonotype was seen many times. The V call is TRBV29-1, the J call TRBJ1-2, with D possibly being TRBD1 (5 bases). Germline V gene data show CDR1 as SQVTM and CDR2 as ANQGSEA. CDR3 length: 14 amino acids. Trimming took off 7 bases at V and 1 base at J, with 16 bases between the two ends. The CDR3: CSALRDSNNYGYTF. The CDR3, as DNA: TGCAGCGCCCTCCGCGACAGTAATAACTATGGCTACACCTTC.

This clonotype was detected ten times or more. The V and J genes are TRBV10-2 and TRBJ2-3; D not certain. The CDR3 runs to 12 residues. V gave up 6 bases and J gave up 4 bases, with 8 bases separating them. The germline V gene has CDR1 WSHSY and CDR2 SAAADI. The CDR3 loop reads CASRPTADTQYF. The CDR3 DNA reads as TGCGCCAGCAGACCAACAGCAGATACGCAGTATTTT.

This clonotype was seen at least ten times. J is TRBJ1-1 and V is TRBV12-3 or TRBV12-4, with 8 bases aligning to TRBD1. CDR3 length equals 14 residues. V was clipped by 6 bases and J by 4 bases; unmatched bases: 7. The CDR3 protein is CASRTGGWVTEAFF. The CDR3 nucleotides are TGTGCCAGCAGAACAGGGGGGTGGGTCACTGAAGCTTTCTTT.

This clonotype has ten or more counts. The V gene is TRBV11-3, the J gene TRBJ2-4, with 8 bases fitting TRBD1. CDR1 and CDR2 from the germline V gene are SGHNT and YENEEA. The length of the CDR3 is 15 residues. Trimming at V came to 5 bases and at J to 7 bases, leaving 10 bases not matched to a gene. The CDR3 bases are TGTGCCAGCAGCCATAACAGGGGGGCGGAGAACATTCAGTACTTC. This translates into CASSHNRGAENIQYF.

The rearrangement links TRBV7-8 to TRBJ2-3, with 11 bases that match TRBD2. This CDR3 is 20 amino acids long. V shed 0 bases, J shed 2 bases, and the junction held 13 bases outside the gene matches. Germline V gene sequence: CDR1 SGHVS, CDR2 FQNEAQ. The CDR3, as DNA: TGTGCCAGCAGCTTAGCACTAGCGGGAGCGGAGGGCACACACACAGATACGCAGTATTTT. Translation gives CASSLALAGAEGTHTDTQYF.

This clonotype has ten or more counts. The chain has TRBV5-1 and TRBJ2-2; maybe TRBD2 (5 bases). This CDR3 spans 15 amino acids. Germline assignment: CDR1 SGHRS and CDR2 YFSETQ. Between the trimmed V and J ends, which lost 1 base and 9 bases, there was a span of 16 bases. In DNA form, the CDR3 reads TGCGCCAGCAGCTTGAGACCGGGGTCCATACGGGAGCTGTTTTTT. Amino acid sequence: CASSLRPGSIRELFF.

This clonotype was counted at least ten times. The genes are TRBV10-3 and TRBJ1-3, with D possibly TRBD1 on 6 matching bases. CDR1 and CDR2 (germline): ENHRY, SYGVKD. The CDR3 covers 14 residues. With 4 bases removed from V and 3 bases from J, the gap between germline ends came to 10 bases. As DNA, the CDR3 is TGTGCCATCAGTGGAGGGACAAATGGAAACACCATATATTTT. As protein: CAISGGTNGNTIYF.

This clonotype was seen many times. The rearrangement joins TRBV9 to TRBJ2-7; 8 bases are a match to TRBD2. This CDR3 has 15 residues. Germline CDR1 SGDLS, CDR2 YYNGEE. After removal of 0 bases from V and 1 base from J, the junction contained 3 bases not matched to a gene. The CDR3 loop is CASSVAGGPSYEQYF. CDR3 sequence (DNA): TGTGCCAGCAGCGTAGCGGGAGGGCCGTCCTACGAGCAGTACTTC.

V and J are TRBV12-3 or TRBV12-4 and TRBJ1-3; a weak D match, TRBD1 (5 bases). Trimming pared 6 bases from V and 0 bases from J, leaving 18 bases between. This CDR3 contains 17 residues. The CDR3 reads CASRPPRGYLSGNTIYF. For the CDR3, the DNA is TGTGCCAGCAGGCCCCCGCGGGGCTACCTCTCTGGAAACACCATATATTTT.

This clonotype was detected ten times or more. The chain combines TRBV20-1 with TRBJ2-1, with 11 bases aligning to TRBD2. V shed 5 bases and J 4 bases; nucleotides not matched to a gene: 10. Looked up from germline, CDR1 is DFQATT and CDR2 is SNEGSKA (reference sequence). This CDR3 has 16 residues. The CDR3 DNA follows: TGCAGTGCTCCCGGCTTACTAGCGGGAGAATACAATGAGCAGTTCTTC. This sequence encodes CSAPGLLAGEYNEQFF.

This clonotype appeared many times. CDR3 in DNA: TGCGCCAGCAGCTTCCCGGGGGGGAACACTGAAGCTTTCTTT. This translates into CASSFPGGNTEAFF. The rearrangement links TRBV5-1 to TRBJ1-1, with D perhaps matching TRBD1 (5 bases). The CDR3 is 14 amino acids. Germline values: CDR1 SGHRS, CDR2 YFSETQ. The V end lost 2 bases, the J end lost 1 base, and 9 bases lay between the germline ends.

At least ten counts were recorded for this clonotype. The chain uses TRBV5-1 and TRBJ2-5; D unresolved. CDR3 length: 13 amino acids. Germline lookup yields CDR1 SGHRS and CDR2 YFSETQ. V lost 3 bases to trimming and J lost 1 base, with 7 bases between them. The CDR3 loop is CASSSNSQETQYF. The DNA for the CDR3 is TGCGCCAGCAGCTCAAACAGCCAAGAGACCCAGTACTTC.

This clonotype occurred a few times. V gene TRBV5-1 combines with J gene TRBJ1-1; D perhaps matches TRBD1 (5 bases). Germline CDR1 reads SGHRS; CDR2 reads YFSETQ. The CDR3 length is 16 residues. V was shortened by 2 bases and J by 4 bases, with 18 bases between the two germline ends. The CDR3: CASSLFRDSESTEAFF. As DNA, the CDR3 is TGCGCCAGCAGCTTATTCCGGGACTCTGAAAGCACTGAAGCTTTCTTT. Combining the CDR3 with reference TRBV5-1 and TRBJ1-1 gives the whole variable domain KAGVTQTPRYLIKTRGQQVTLSCSPISGHRSVSWYQQTPGQGLQFLFEYFSETQRNKGNFPGRFSGRQFSNSRSEMNVSTLELGDSALYLCASSLFRDSESTEAFFGQGTRLTVV.

On this clonotype itself: A much more abundant neighbour one base away suggests this may be a read error. The chain joins TRBV3-1 to TRBJ2-1; the D call may be TRBD1 or TRBD2 (5 bases each). Germline CDR1 LGHDT, CDR2 YNNKEL (reference sequence). This CDR3 is 17 amino acids long. Trimming removed 0 bases at V and 9 bases at J, with 21 bases between. The CDR3 reads CASSQEVPGTVLGEQFF. The CDR3 nucleotides read TGTGCCAGCAGCCAAGAGGTTCCGGGGACGGTGTTGGGTGAGCAGTTCTTC.

There are many counts of this clonotype. The chain carries TRBV20-1 and TRBJ2-1; tentatively, D is TRBD1 (5 bases). V was shortened by 0 bases and J by 7 bases, with 16 bases between the two germline ends. Germline CDR1 DFQATT, CDR2 SNEGSKA (reference sequence). The CDR3 is made up of 15 amino acids. In nucleotides, the CDR3 is TGCAGTGCTAGAGATCCGGACAAGGGCGAAAATGAGCAGTTCTTC. Its protein product is CSARDPDKGENEQFF.

This clonotype turned up a few times. The V and J genes are TRBV18 and TRBJ2-6; 7 nucleotides agree with TRBD1. CDR3 length equals 17 residues. From germline, CDR1 is KGHSH and CDR2 LQKENI. Trimming took 0 bases from V and 1 from J; bases not matched to a gene: 3. The CDR3: CASSPPGQISGANVLTF. The CDR3, as DNA: TGTGCCAGCTCACCACCGGGACAGATTTCTGGGGCCAACGTCCTGACTTTC. Using reference TRBV18 and TRBJ2-6 for the parts outside the CDR3, the full variable domain is NAGVMQNPRHLVRRRGQEARLRCSPMKGHSHVYWYRQLPEEGLKFMVYLQKENIIDESGMPKERFSAEFPKEGPSILRIQQVVRGDSAAYFCASSPPGQISGANVLTFGAGSRLTVL.

The chain employs TRBV14 and TRBJ2-3; D remains ambiguous. With 4 bases removed from V and 5 bases from J, the gap between germline ends came to 7 bases. The CDR3 totals 12 residues. Germline loops: CDR1 SGHDN, CDR2 FVKESK. This CDR3 reads CASSLSRDTQYF. In DNA form, the CDR3 reads TGTGCCAGCAGCCTATCCCGAGATACGCAGTATTTT.

In regard to this clonotype: A much larger clone lies a single base off, so this may be a read error. The chain combines TRBV2 with TRBJ1-1; unclear D gene. Per the germline V gene, CDR1 is SNHLY and CDR2 is FYNNEI. The CDR3 has 12 amino acids. In DNA, the CDR3 is TGTGCCTGCAGTGAACGCAGCCCTGAAGCTTTCTTT. Residues: CACSERSPEAFF.

In this sample, this clonotype turned up many times. This rearrangement joins TRBV5-1 to TRBJ2-7; TRBD1 or TRBD2 may be the D gene (6 bases each). This CDR3 region has 15 residues. V was trimmed by 4 bases and J by 4 bases, leaving 18 bases between them. Per germline, CDR1 SGHRS and CDR2 YFSETQ. CDR3 in DNA: TGCGCCAGCAGCATCTCCGGGGGCGGCGGGTACGAGCAGTACTTC. Amino acid sequence: CASSISGGGGYEQYF.

This clonotype has ten or more counts. The V gene is TRBV28, the J gene TRBJ2-3; a weak D match, TRBD1 (6 bases). This CDR3 has 15 amino acids. Between the trimmed V and J ends, which lost 6 bases and 1 base, there was a span of 14 bases. CDR1 and CDR2 from the germline V gene are MDHEN and SYDVKM. The CDR3 reads CASSPTGSGTDTQYF. CDR3 sequence (DNA): TGTGCCAGCAGCCCTACAGGGTCGGGCACAGATACGCAGTATTTT.

The rearrangement joins TRBV3-1 to TRBJ2-1; perhaps TRBD2 as D (6 bases). V lost 4 bases and J 4 bases, leaving 17 bases between the germline ends. The CDR3 has 16 residues. Germline V gene lookup returns CDR1 LGHDT and CDR2 YNNKEL (reference sequence). CDR3 DNA sequence: TGTGCCAGCAGCCCCCTCGAAGCGGGCACTTACAATGAGCAGTTCTTC. Protein sequence: CASSPLEAGTYNEQFF.

This clonotype has ten or more counts. CDR3 sequence (DNA): TGTGCCAGCAGCGATCTGGGGGACTACAATGAGCAGTTCTTC. Residues: CASSDLGDYNEQFF. The chain uses TRBV7-2 and TRBJ2-1; D may correspond to TRBD1 or TRBD2 (5 bases each). CDR1 and CDR2 (germline): SGHTA, FQGNSA. V was clipped by 5 bases and J by 3 bases, with 11 bases between them. There are 14 residues in the CDR3.

This clonotype was detected ten times or more. CDR3 nucleotides: TGTGCCACCAGTGATCCGACACGGAACACCGGGGAGCTGTTTTTT. This encodes CATSDPTRNTGELFF. The V and J genes are TRBV24-1 and TRBJ2-2; no reliable D call. From germline, CDR1 is KGHDR and CDR2 SFDVKD. The CDR3 loop spans 15 amino acids. Trimming took 3 bases from V and 1 from J, leaving 8 bases between them.

This clonotype was picked up many times. V and J are TRBV28 and TRBJ2-2, with TRBD1 identical over 7 bases. CDR3 length equals 16 residues. Trimming took 7 bases from V and 2 from J; bases not matched to a gene: 10. From germline, CDR1 is MDHEN and CDR2 SYDVKM. CDR3 DNA sequence: TGTGCCAGCACTGAACTCCGGGACAGCAACACCGGGGAGCTGTTTTTT. As protein: CASTELRDSNTGELFF. The complete variable domain, with remaining parts taken from reference TRBV28 and TRBJ2-2, reads DVKVTQSSRYLVKRTGEKVFLECVQDMDHENMFWYRQDPGLGLRLIYFSYDVKMKEKGDIPEGYSVSREKKERFSLILESASTNQTSMYLCASTELRDSNTGELFFGEGSRLTVL.

The chain combines TRBV3-1 with TRBJ2-1, with 7 bases matching TRBD2. V trimming: 4 bases; J trimming: 4 bases; junction bases outside the gene matches: 13. Germline CDR1 and CDR2: LGHDT and YNNKEL (reference sequence). CDR3 length equals 17 residues. Here the CDR3 reads CASSRLLAGDPYNEQFF. The CDR3 nucleotides are TGTGCCAGCAGCCGCCTCTTGGCGGGGGACCCATACAATGAGCAGTTCTTC.

This clonotype was recorded at least ten times. The chain carries TRBV20-1 and TRBJ1-5; TRBD1 might be the D (5 bases). The CDR3 loop spans 12 amino acids. Germline loops: CDR1 DFQATT, CDR2 SNEGSKA (reference sequence). V lost 3 bases and J 4 bases, leaving 7 bases between the germline ends. This chain's CDR3 is CSARGVNQPQHF. The DNA for the CDR3 is TGCAGTGCTAGGGGGGTTAATCAGCCCCAGCATTTT.

Ten or more counts support this clonotype. The chain couples TRBV12-3 or TRBV12-4 to TRBJ2-7, with 11 bases that match TRBD2. CDR3 size: 13 residues. V lost 3 bases, J lost 6 bases, and 1 base stayed unmatched. CDR3 region: CASSLGLAAEQYF. The CDR3 bases are TGTGCCAGCAGTTTGGGACTAGCGGCCGAGCAGTACTTC.

This clonotype was observed many times. V and J are TRBV7-9 and TRBJ2-1; 8 nucleotides agree with TRBD2. The CDR3 spans 15 residues. V trimming: 5 bases; J trimming: 9 bases; junction bases outside the gene matches: 12. Per germline, CDR1 SEHNR and CDR2 FQNEAQ (reference sequence). This CDR3 reads CASSPAGAGEGEQFF. CDR3 nucleotides: TGTGCCAGCAGCCCTGCGGGAGCGGGAGAGGGTGAGCAGTTCTTC.

This clonotype was detected ten times or more. The chain is built from TRBV3-1 and TRBJ2-1; 11 bases match TRBD1. This CDR3 is 15 amino acids long. The V and J ends lost 1 base and 7 bases, in that order; junction bases with no gene match: 3. Germline V gene lookup returns CDR1 LGHDT and CDR2 YNNKEL (reference sequence). The chain's CDR3 is CASSQAGTGGNEQFF. CDR3 sequence (DNA): TGTGCCAGCAGCCAAGCTGGGACAGGGGGAAATGAGCAGTTCTTC.